The T cell receptor (beta chain) described here comes from a study of T-cell reconstitution after alpha-beta-depleted transplantation in children. Study-level findings and limits: From newly produced T cells came most of the T-cell counts and diversity one year after transplant. Roughly two months post-transplant, alpha-beta T cells reportedly originated from several hundred graft clones that had expanded.

The V gene end was trimmed by 1 base and the J gene end by 3 bases; junction bases not matched to a gene: 7. Germline CDR1 and CDR2: SGHKS and YYEKEE (reference sequence). There are 16 residues in the CDR3. This clonotype appeared a few times. Its antigen is currently unknown. A TCRbeta library incorporating unique molecular identifiers was prepared. TCRdb independently ran MiXCR on the PCR reads; one entry per CDR3 protein. The data contain some 220,000 distinct CDR3 sequences, approximately 11% of them singletons. This receptor was obtained from a child younger than two with acute myeloid leukemia, due to receive a stem cell transplant. This sample comprised PBMCs, obtained before TCRalphabeta/CD19-depleted stem cell transplant. The V call is TRBV5-5, the J call TRBJ2-3, with TRBD1 matching over 8 bases. The CDR3 nucleotides are TGTGCCAGCAGCTTGAAGCAGGGGGCGCTTACAGATACGCAGTATTTT. This gives the protein CASSLKQGALTDTQYF.